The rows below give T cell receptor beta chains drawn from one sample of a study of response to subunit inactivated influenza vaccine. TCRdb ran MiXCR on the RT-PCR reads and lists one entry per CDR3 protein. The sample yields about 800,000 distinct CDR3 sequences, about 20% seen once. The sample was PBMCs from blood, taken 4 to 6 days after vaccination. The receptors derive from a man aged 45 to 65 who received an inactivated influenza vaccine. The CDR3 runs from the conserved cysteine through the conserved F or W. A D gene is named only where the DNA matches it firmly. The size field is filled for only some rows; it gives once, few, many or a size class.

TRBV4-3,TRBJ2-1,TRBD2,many,CASSQGLAGNEQFF,TGCGCCAGCAGCCAGGGACTAGCGGGAAATGAGCAGTTCTTC
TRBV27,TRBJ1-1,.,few,CASSDIGPNTEAFF,TGTGCCAGCAGTGACATAGGCCCGAACACTGAAGCTTTCTTT
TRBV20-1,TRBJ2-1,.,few,CSIGGLAGYSYNEQFF,TGCAGTATCGGGGGGCTAGCAGGATATTCCTACAATGAGCAGTTCTTC
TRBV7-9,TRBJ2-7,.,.,CASSLVGNPYSEQYF,TGTGCCAGCAGCTTAGTGGGGAACCCCTATTCCGAGCAGTACTTC
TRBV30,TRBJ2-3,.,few,CAGHTGMDTQYF,TGTGCCGGACACACGGGGATGGATACGCAGTATTTT
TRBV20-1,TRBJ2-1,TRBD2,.,CSADVGTSGHNEQFF,TGCAGTGCGGACGTGGGGACTAGCGGCCACAATGAGCAGTTCTTC
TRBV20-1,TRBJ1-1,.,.,CSARAAGPTEAFF,TGCAGTGCTAGGGCAGCGGGACCCACTGAAGCTTTCTTT
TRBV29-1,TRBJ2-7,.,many,CSVVSQGDYEQYF,TGCAGCGTTGTAAGTCAGGGTGACTACGAGCAGTACTTC
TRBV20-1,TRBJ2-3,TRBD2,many,CSATLISGRARDTQYF,TGCAGTGCTACCCTTATTAGCGGGAGGGCCCGAGATACGCAGTATTTT
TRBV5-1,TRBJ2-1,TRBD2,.,CASSWNSGRGVYNEQFF,TGCGCCAGCAGCTGGAATAGCGGGAGGGGGGTCTACAATGAGCAGTTCTTC
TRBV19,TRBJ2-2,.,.,CASSIRAGNTGELFF,TGTGCCAGTAGTATTCGGGCAGGGAACACCGGGGAGCTGTTTTTT
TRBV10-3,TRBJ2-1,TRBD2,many,CAIRPSGGVSYNEQFF,TGTGCCATCAGACCTAGCGGGGGAGTCTCCTACAATGAGCAGTTCTTC
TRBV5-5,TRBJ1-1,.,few,CASSGGSGSNTEAFF,TGTGCCAGCAGCGGGGGGTCGGGATCGAACACTGAAGCTTTCTTT
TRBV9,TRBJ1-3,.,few,CASSVHYRVSGNTIYF,TGTGCCAGCAGCGTGCATTACCGAGTCTCTGGAAACACCATATATTTT
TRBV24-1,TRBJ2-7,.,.,CATSPGAQYEQYF,TGTGCCACCAGTCCGGGAGCCCAGTACGAGCAGTACTTC
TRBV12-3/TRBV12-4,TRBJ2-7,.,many,CASRSRRRYEQYF,TGTGCCAGCAGATCCAGGAGACGCTACGAGCAGTACTTC
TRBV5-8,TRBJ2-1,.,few,CASSLFFGYNEQFF,TGTGCCAGCAGCTTGTTTTTCGGTTACAATGAGCAGTTCTTC
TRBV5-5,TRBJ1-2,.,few,CASSLDNRDSYGYTF,TGTGCCAGCAGCTTGGATAACAGGGATAGCTATGGCTACACCTTC
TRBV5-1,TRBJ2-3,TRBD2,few,CASSSGTSDTDTQYF,TGCGCCAGCAGCTCCGGGACTAGTGACACAGATACGCAGTATTTT
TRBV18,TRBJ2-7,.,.,CASSPNPGSRAYEQYF,TGTGCCAGCTCACCAAATCCAGGGAGCAGGGCCTACGAGCAGTACTTC
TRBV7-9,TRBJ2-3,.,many,CASSLRAGTRDTQYF,TGTGCCAGCAGCTTGAGAGCGGGGACACGAGATACGCAGTATTTT
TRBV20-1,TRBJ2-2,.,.,CSARGAPGELFF,TGCAGTGCTAGGGGGGCCCCCGGGGAGCTGTTTTTT
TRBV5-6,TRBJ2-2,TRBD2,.,CASSLARSSGPLPNTGELFF,TGTGCCAGCAGCTTGGCGAGGTCTAGCGGGCCCCTACCGAACACCGGGGAGCTGTTTTTT
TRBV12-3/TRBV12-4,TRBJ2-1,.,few,CASTDQGHSYNEQFF,TGTGCCAGCACTGATCAGGGGCATTCCTACAATGAGCAGTTCTTC